This TCR beta chain was recorded in a study of T-cell reconstitution after alpha-beta-depleted transplantation in children. Findings of the study overall: T-cell numbers and diversity one year post-transplant derived largely from freshly generated T cells. Surviving recipient T cells and thymic progenitors accounted for the high day-60 TCRbeta diversity observed in some patients. Expanded graft clones, several hundred of them, were reportedly the source of alpha-beta T cells about two months after transplant.

CDR1 is SNHLY, CDR2 FYNNEI, per germline. V gave up 2 bases and J gave up 1 base, with 17 bases separating them. The CDR3 sequence is 18 residues long. This clonotype turned up a few times. What it binds is not known. Preparation of the TCRbeta library was carried out with unique molecular identifiers. TCRdb ran MiXCR on the PCR reads and lists one entry per CDR3 protein. The sample records about 300,000 distinct CDR3 sequences, just over 7.5% being singletons. The sequencing here drew on peripheral blood, taken 360 days after TCRalphabeta/CD19-depleted stem cell transplant. The chain joins TRBV2 to TRBJ2-2; the D is unclear. The clonotype comes from a female patient between 2 and 10 years old who had a stem cell transplant for Fanconi anemia, so the T cells may come from the graft donor. In DNA, the CDR3 is TGTGCCAGCAGTGAATTAGGAGCTTCCTCTTTGAACACCGGGGAGCTGTTTTTT. Its translation is CASSELGASSLNTGELFF.